The 26 T cell receptor beta chains listed next were all sequenced from one sample in a study of blood T cell repertoires in COVID-19. TCRdb keeps only in-frame clones here, not all; method: immunoSEQ multiplex PCR. In the table there are about 50,000 clones, approximately 83% of which are singletons. Sequences were obtained from peripheral blood. These receptors came from a human donor in a cohort sampled during active COVID-19. The donor label of this sample is uncertain.

This chain uses TRBV5-4 with TRBJ1-6; TRBD1 matches at 9 bases. V was clipped by 3 bases and J by 8 bases; unmatched bases: 6. The germline V gene encodes CDR1 SGHNT and CDR2 YYREEE (reference sequence). The CDR3 length is 15 residues. The DNA of the CDR3 is TGTGCCAGCAGCTCTCCGGGACAGGGTGATTCACCCCTCCACTTT. Protein: CASSSPGQGDSPLHF.

This clone was picked up one time. The chain has TRBV6-5 and TRBJ2-3; possibly TRBD1 for D (5 bases). V lost 5 bases and J lost 1, with 10 bases in between. Per germline, CDR1 MNHEY and CDR2 SVGAGI. The CDR3 is 14 amino acids. CDR3: CASSKGSRTDTQYF. The CDR3 DNA is TGTGCCAGCAGTAAGGGGTCCCGCACAGATACGCAGTATTTT.

This chain connects TRBV5-6 to TRBJ2-1; D possibly corresponds to TRBD1 (5 bases). The CDR3 has 16 amino acids. The V end lost 4 bases, the J end lost 5 bases, and 19 bases lay between the germline ends. CDR1 and CDR2 from the germline V gene are SGHDT and YYEEEE. CDR3 sequence: CASSPPQGSTHNEQFF. The DNA for the CDR3 is TGTGCCAGCAGCCCGCCTCAGGGTTCAACGCACAATGAGCAGTTCTTC.

The chain uses TRBV20-1 and TRBJ1-1; D may be TRBD1 (5 bases). Germline values: CDR1 DFQATT, CDR2 SNEGSKA (reference sequence). V lost 8 bases and J 5 bases, leaving 12 bases between the germline ends. This CDR3 spans 11 amino acids. The CDR3 loop is CSRNRKTEAFF. The CDR3 region has the DNA TGCAGTCGGAACAGGAAAACTGAAGCTTTCTTT.

The chain recombines TRBV4-1 with TRBJ1-5; D ambiguous. Germline CDR1 and CDR2: MGHRA and YSYEKL. V lost 1 base to trimming and J lost 2 bases, with 18 bases between them. The CDR3 consists of 18 residues. This CDR3 reads CASSQVDMGFTGNQPQHF. DNA of the CDR3: TGCGCCAGCAGCCAAGTTGACATGGGTTTTACGGGCAATCAGCCCCAGCATTTT.

The rearrangement links TRBV18 to TRBJ1-2; D unclear. V lost 6 bases and J 4 bases, leaving 15 bases between the germline ends. The CDR3 is made up of 14 amino acids. Germline CDR1 is KGHSH and CDR2 is LQKENI. In DNA form, the CDR3 reads TGTGCCAGCTCTCCGGGAAAGACTTTCTATGGCTACACCTTC. Translated: CASSPGKTFYGYTF. Full variable domain (missing parts from reference TRBV18 and TRBJ1-2): NAGVMQNPRHLVRRRGQEARLRCSPMKGHSHVYWYRQLPEEGLKFMVYLQKENIIDESGMPKERFSAEFPKEGPSILRIQQVVRGDSAAYFCASSPGKTFYGYTFGSGTRLTVV.

This clone came up once. The chain carries TRBV5-4 and TRBJ2-7; 8 bases map to TRBD2. Germline trimming cut 3 bases from V and 0 bases from J; bases unmatched to any gene: 8. Germline loops: CDR1 SGHNT, CDR2 YYREEE (reference sequence). The CDR3 totals 16 residues. The CDR3 coding sequence is TGTGCCAGCAGCTCTGAAGCGGGGGCCGTCTCCTACGAGCAGTACTTC. Protein sequence: CASSSEAGAVSYEQYF.

The genes are TRBV9 and TRBJ1-2; no firm D call. The CDR3 covers 14 residues. V shed 0 bases and J shed 4 bases, with 10 bases lying between them. Germline V CDR1 and CDR2: SGDLS, YYNGEE. The CDR3 region has the DNA TGTGCCAGCAGCGTAGTCCCGGGAGCCTATGGCTACACCTTC. It yields the protein CASSVVPGAYGYTF.

The chain employs TRBV19 and TRBJ1-2, with D uncertain. CDR1 is LNHDA and CDR2 is SQIVND in the germline V gene (reference sequence). Trimming pared 5 bases from V and 2 bases from J, leaving 9 bases between. This CDR3 comprises 13 residues. The CDR3 sequence is CASSLAENYGYTF. CDR3 coding DNA: TGTGCCAGTAGTTTGGCGGAGAACTATGGCTACACCTTC. Complete variable domain (other parts from reference TRBV19 and TRBJ1-2): DGGITQSPKYLFRKEGQNVTLSCEQNLNHDAMYWYRQDPGQGLRLIYYSQIVNDFQKGDIAEGYSVSREKKESFPLTVTSAQKNPTAFYLCASSLAENYGYTFGSGTRLTVV.

V gene TRBV9 combines with J gene TRBJ1-1; D may be TRBD1 (6 bases). The CDR3 runs 12 residues. V was clipped by 4 bases and J by 11 bases, with 15 bases between them. CDR1 and CDR2 from the germline V gene are SGDLS and YYNGEE. The CDR3 DNA is TGTGCCAGCAGCCCAGTCCAGGGGAAGGCTTTCTTT. As protein: CASSPVQGKAFF. Using reference TRBV9 and TRBJ1-1 for the parts outside the CDR3, the full variable domain is DSGVTQTPKHLITATGQRVTLRCSPRSGDLSVYWYQQSLDQGLQFLIQYYNGEERAKGNILERFSAQQFPDLHSELNLSSLELGDSALYFCASSPVQGKAFFGQGTRLTVV.

The chain links TRBV5-1 to TRBJ1-6, with D possibly being TRBD1 (6 bases). The CDR3 totals 13 residues. The germline CDR1 and CDR2 sequences are SGHRS and YFSETQ. V dropped 0 bases and J dropped 14 bases, with 12 bases sitting between them. CDR3 DNA: TGCGCCAGCAGCTTGGATAGGGGGTTTTCCCTCCACTTT. It translates to CASSLDRGFSLHF.

The V gene is TRBV6-5, the J gene TRBJ1-4; TRBD1 matches at 8 bases. The junction had 2 bases not matched to a gene; V was cut back by 5 bases and J by 6 bases. The CDR3 contains 13 residues. The germline gives CDR1 MNHEY, CDR2 SVGAGI. The CDR3 sequence is CASSQQGDEKLFF. CDR3 sequence (DNA): TGTGCCAGCAGTCAACAGGGGGATGAAAAACTGTTTTTT.

The chain recombines TRBV24-1 with TRBJ2-7; a weak D match, TRBD1 (6 bases). Germline V gene lookup returns CDR1 KGHDR and CDR2 SFDVKD. With 4 bases removed from V and 4 bases from J, the gap between germline ends came to 10 bases. The CDR3 consists of 13 residues. DNA for the CDR3: TGTGCCACCAGTGACGACAGGATTTACGAGCAGTACTTC. Encoded protein: CATSDDRIYEQYF.

The genes are TRBV5-4 and TRBJ2-2, with 7 bases aligning to TRBD1. Germline assignment: CDR1 SGHNT and CDR2 YYREEE (reference sequence). J gave up 2 bases and V 4 bases, and 8 bases lay outside the gene matches. This CDR3 is 16 amino acids long. The CDR3 is CASSDSGGPNTGELFF. CDR3 sequence (DNA): TGTGCCAGCAGCGACTCAGGGGGTCCAAACACCGGGGAGCTGTTTTTT.

The chain links TRBV3-1 (or the pseudogene TRBV3-2) to TRBJ1-1; TRBD1 might be the D (5 bases). V was trimmed by 0 bases and J by 1 base, leaving 12 bases between them. CDR1 and CDR2 (germline): LGHDT, YNNKEL (reference sequence). This CDR3 comprises 16 residues. CDR3 coding DNA: TGTGCCAGCAGCCAAGATTGGGGCAGGACGAACACTGAAGCTTTCTTT. It yields the protein CASSQDWGRTNTEAFF.

The chain employs TRBV5-6 and TRBJ1-1; D not resolved. V gave up 0 bases and J gave up 1 base, with 7 bases separating them. Germline CDR1 is SGHDT and CDR2 is YYEEEE. The CDR3 length is 14 residues. Here the CDR3 reads CASSLVGRNTEAFF. CDR3 DNA: TGTGCCAGCAGCTTGGTGGGGAGGAACACTGAAGCTTTCTTT.

The rearrangement uses TRBV7-2 and TRBJ2-3, with 12 bases identical to TRBD2. V lost 4 bases and J lost 3; bases outside the gene matches: 2. CDR1 is SGHTA, CDR2 FQGNSA, per germline. The CDR3 is 15 amino acids. In nucleotides, the CDR3 is TGTGCCAGCAGCTCACTAGCGGGGGGAACAGATACGCAGTATTTT. It encodes CASSSLAGGTDTQYF.

This sequence joins TRBV6-4 and TRBJ1-2, with 10 positions matching TRBD1. The CDR3 covers 16 residues. The J segment lost 4 bases and the V segment lost 4 bases, leaving 9 bases of the junction unmatched. Germline V gene sequence: CDR1 MRHNA, CDR2 SNTAGT. This CDR3 reads CASSVSRDRGGYGYTF. The CDR3 DNA reads TGTGCCAGCAGTGTGAGCCGGGACAGGGGTGGCTATGGCTACACCTTC.

This clone was picked up one time. The chain links TRBV2 to TRBJ2-3, with TRBD2 as a possible D gene (7 bases). There are 15 residues in the CDR3. V was clipped by 6 bases and J by 3 bases, with 16 bases between them. Per germline, CDR1 SNHLY and CDR2 FYNNEI. The CDR3 DNA reads as TGTGCCAGCAGGTTCGGGCGGGGGCCGACAGATACGCAGTATTTT. It yields the protein CASRFGRGPTDTQYF. Supplemented by reference TRBV2 and TRBJ2-3, the full variable domain reads EPEVTQTPSHQVTQMGQEVILRCVPISNHLYFYWYRQILGQKVEFLVSFYNNEISEKSEIFDDQFSVERPDGSNFTLKIRSTKLEDSAMYFCASRFGRGPTDTQYFGPGTRLTVL.

This chain links TRBV11-1 with TRBJ2-3; TRBD1 agrees at 9 bases. This CDR3 has 15 amino acids. The germline gives CDR1 SGHAT, CDR2 FQDESV (reference sequence). V dropped 5 bases and J dropped 4; count of bases not matched to a gene: 7. CDR3 coding DNA: TGTGCCAGCAGCCCGGGACAGGGTTCCGCAGATACGCAGTATTTT. This encodes CASSPGQGSADTQYF.

This chain joins TRBV5-1 and TRBJ1-2; 9 nucleotides match TRBD1. V lost 4 bases to trimming and J lost 4 bases; unmatched junction nucleotides: 14. This CDR3 comprises 17 residues. Germline CDR1 SGHRS, CDR2 YFSETQ. The CDR3 region has the DNA TGCGCCAGCAGCCAGAATTCCGGACAGGGGATCACCTATGGCTACACCTTC. Its translation is CASSQNSGQGITYGYTF.

The chain employs TRBV2 and TRBJ2-5, with 14 bases lining up with TRBD2. The CDR3 is 16 amino acids. From germline, CDR1 is SNHLY and CDR2 FYNNEI. V lost 7 bases to trimming and J lost 2 bases; unmatched junction nucleotides: 6. The CDR3 DNA reads as TGTGCCAGCACGGGACTAGCGGGGGCCTATCAAGAGACCCAGTACTTC. Translation: CASTGLAGAYQETQYF.

The chain is built from TRBV5-4 and TRBJ2-3; no clear D gene. The germline V gene has CDR1 SGHNT and CDR2 YYREEE (reference sequence). This CDR3 comprises 13 residues. Between the trimmed V and J ends, which lost 4 bases and 4 bases, there was a span of 10 bases. CDR3 in DNA: TGTGCCAGCAGCCCGTCCCGGGCAGATACGCAGTATTTT. Its protein is CASSPSRADTQYF.

The chain recombines TRBV19 with TRBJ2-3; 10 positions match TRBD2. Losses at the gene ends were 3 bases for V and 2 bases for J; bases not matched to a gene: 5. Germline values: CDR1 LNHDA, CDR2 SQIVND (reference sequence). CDR3 length: 16 amino acids. CDR3 protein: CASSMILAGVTDTQYF. CDR3 sequence (DNA): TGTGCCAGTAGTATGATCCTAGCGGGGGTCACAGATACGCAGTATTTT.

The chain carries TRBV5-4 and TRBJ2-5; the D gene is possibly TRBD2 (7 bases). V was trimmed by 6 bases and J by 5 bases, leaving 14 bases between them. The CDR3 covers 13 residues. CDR1 is SGHNT and CDR2 is YYREEE in the germline V gene (reference sequence). The CDR3 sequence is CASMGGPDETQYF. Here the CDR3 DNA reads TGTGCCAGCATGGGGGGGCCGGATGAGACCCAGTACTTC.

As concerns this clone: Other DNA sequences in the same sample also yield this CDR3. The CDR3 DNA reads TGTGCTAGCAGCCCCCCCACCCTCCACTTT. This gives the protein CASSPPTLHF. The rearrangement uses TRBV12-1 and TRBJ1-6; TRBD1 is taken as the D call from the table, unchecked against the DNA. TRBV12-1 is a recognized pseudogene. This CDR3 region has 10 residues.